Sequencing of this TCR beta chain was carried out in a study of blood T cells in healthy people across ages. Looking at the study overall: About one barcoded beta molecule per two T cells came from capture by template switching.

In this sample, this clonotype turned up once. Its target is not known. The second PCR ran roughly 6 to 11 cycles with a sample-barcoded 5' primer and J-beta primers. Each CDR3 protein is one row after TCRdb ran MiXCR on the 5' RACE reads. The table lists fewer than 800,000 distinct CDR3 sequences, roughly 32% of them singletons. Study-wide results and caveats: The authors considered diversity estimates from one million T cells to be underestimates.

Per germline, CDR1 ENHRY and CDR2 SYGVKD. V gave up 7 bases and J gave up 1 base, with 9 bases separating them. The CDR3 has 13 residues. This clonotype originated in a woman aged 80 or over in good health. The source material was blood. V is TRBV10-3 and J is TRBJ2-3; perhaps TRBD2 as D (5 bases). CDR3: CAIMGVGTDTQYF. The CDR3 DNA reads TGTGCCATCATGGGAGTTGGCACAGATACGCAGTATTTT.